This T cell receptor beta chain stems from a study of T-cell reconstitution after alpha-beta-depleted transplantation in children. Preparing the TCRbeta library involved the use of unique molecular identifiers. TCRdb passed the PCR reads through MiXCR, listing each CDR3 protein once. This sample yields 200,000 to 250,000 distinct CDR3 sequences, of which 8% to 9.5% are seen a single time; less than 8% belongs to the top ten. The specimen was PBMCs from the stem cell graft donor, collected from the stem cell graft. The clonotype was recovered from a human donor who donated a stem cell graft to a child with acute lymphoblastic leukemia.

Here the CDR3 reads CASSLFDPGQLILNTEAFF. The CDR3 DNA is TGTGCCAGCAGCTTGTTTGACCCGGGACAGCTGATCTTGAACACTGAAGCTTTCTTT. V is TRBV5-4 and J is TRBJ1-1, with TRBD1 matching 7 bases. Looked up from germline, CDR1 is SGHNT and CDR2 is YYREEE (reference sequence). After removal of 1 base from V and 0 bases from J, the junction contained 15 bases not matched to a gene. This CDR3 has 19 residues.